The source of this TCR beta chain is a study of T cells in Graves' hyperthyroidism and ophthalmopathy. The wider study: The blood sample was taken at first diagnosis, before treatment began.

This clonotype was seen repeatedly, ten times or more. Over 18 months, lack of ophthalmopathy progression marked Graves' hyperthyroidism as stable. The investigators amplified TCR beta CDR3 regions from RNA transcripts. First-round RT-PCR with HTBI primers amplified the TCR CDR3 region. Each CDR3 protein gets one entry after TCRdb re-called the multiplex PCR reads with MiXCR. The sample contains tens of thousands of distinct CDR3 sequences, 40% to 55% of which appear only once. This CDR3 region has 17 residues. The junction had 6 bases not matched to a gene; V was cut back by 1 base and J by 2 bases. The germline gives CDR1 SGHRS, CDR2 YFSETQ.

This sequence was found in a woman under 40 with Graves' hyperthyroidism. The J gene is TRBJ2-2, the V gene TRBV5-1, with 9 bases fitting TRBD2. The specimen was blood. CDR3 sequence: CASSLLASGINTGELFF. The DNA of the CDR3 is TGCGCCAGCAGCTTGTTGGCTAGCGGGATTAACACCGGGGAGCTGTTTTTT. Combining the CDR3 with reference TRBV5-1 and TRBJ2-2 gives the whole variable domain KAGVTQTPRYLIKTRGQQVTLSCSPISGHRSVSWYQQTPGQGLQFLFEYFSETQRNKGNFPGRFSGRQFSNSRSEMNVSTLELGDSALYLCASSLLASGINTGELFFGEGSRLTVL.